The subject of this entry is one T cell receptor (beta chain). Its cognate antigen is unknown. This may be a read error: a much more frequent sequence differs by one nucleotide. This sample was included in a study of tumor-infiltrating lymphocytes in primary liver carcinoma. Study summary: These patients were men and women whose ages were 30 to 69 years. Stage T1-T3 N0M0 tumors measured 4.2 to 10 cm at most.

Broader study findings: In tumor-adjacent and tumor-blood pairs, overlap was lower than in tumor region pairs.

A constant-region primer primed TCR beta cDNA synthesis from 500 ng of total RNA. Three nested multiplex PCR rounds, a slightly modified ARM-PCR method, built the TCR beta libraries. Each of the first two PCR rounds ran roughly 9 cycles with TRBV1-TRBV30 forward and C-beta reverse primers. Using its own MiXCR run on the multiplex PCR reads, TCRdb lists one record per CDR3 protein. The sample lists under 50,000 distinct CDR3 sequences, 65% to 80% occurring once. Starting material for RNA and DNA co-extraction consisted of about 20-30 mg of unsorted bulk tissue. The CDR3 sequence is 15 residues long. Germline V gene sequence: CDR1 SGHTS, CDR2 YDEGEE.

Sequenced: liver tumor tissue from sampling region 5. Stated subset: tumor region T5, tumor centre. The clonotype was recovered from a man aged 40-55 years with primary liver carcinoma and hepatitis B virus infection. V is TRBV5-8 and J is TRBJ1-5; possibly TRBD1 for D (6 bases). Here the CDR3 reads CANSVGTIYLRPQHF. The CDR3 DNA follows: TGTGCCAACAGCGTCGGGACAATATATTTACGGCCCCAGCATTTT.